The clone carrying this T cell receptor beta chain has only one observation. Clinical history reported by participants formed the basis on which cohorts were assigned. Trimming took off 8 bases at V and 2 bases at J, with 13 bases between the two ends. CDR3 length equals 14 residues. Germline CDR1 SNHLY, CDR2 FYNNEI. The record originates from a study of blood T cell repertoires in COVID-19. Clones were read by immunoSEQ multiplex PCR, and TCRdb kept only the in-frame ones, dropping some. Of 300,000 to 350,000 clones listed, 90% are singletons. The chain combines TRBV2 with TRBJ1-3; TRBD1 might be the D (5 bases). The sample was PBMCs or T cells enriched from blood (not recorded which). The TCR sequence derives from a woman aged 18-29 years with acute COVID-19. The CDR3 DNA sequence: TGTGCCAGCGTGGCAGGGTGGCCTGGAAACACCATATATTTT. It is translated as CASVAGWPGNTIYF.